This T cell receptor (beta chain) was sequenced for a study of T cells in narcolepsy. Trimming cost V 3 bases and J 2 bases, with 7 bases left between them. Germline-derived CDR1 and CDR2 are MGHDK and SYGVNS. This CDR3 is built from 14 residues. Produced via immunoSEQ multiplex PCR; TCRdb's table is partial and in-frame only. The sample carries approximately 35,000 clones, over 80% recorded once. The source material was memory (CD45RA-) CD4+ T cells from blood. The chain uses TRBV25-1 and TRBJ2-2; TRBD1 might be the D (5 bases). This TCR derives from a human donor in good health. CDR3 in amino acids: CASSDRVNTGELFF. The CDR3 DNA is TGTGCCAGCAGTGACAGGGTCAACACCGGGGAGCTGTTTTTT.